This T cell receptor beta chain stems from a study of blood T cell repertoires in COVID-19. This CDR3 has 14 amino acids. CDR1 is MDHEN, CDR2 SYDVKM, per germline. Losses at the gene ends were 6 bases for V and 9 bases for J; bases not matched to a gene: 8. The method was immunoSEQ multiplex PCR; TCRdb's version includes in-frame clones alone and lacks a portion of them. The profile shows some 150,000 clones, around 82% of them singletons. V usage is TRBV28 and J usage is TRBJ1-4, with 9 bases that match TRBD1. The clonotype was recovered from a human donor in a cohort sampled during active COVID-19. The sample was peripheral blood. The CDR3 loop is CASSSQQGAQKLFF. CDR3 DNA sequence: TGTGCCAGCAGCTCACAACAGGGGGCGCAAAAACTGTTTTTT.